This note documents a single TCR beta chain sequence. Its antigen is unknown. The repertoire was sequenced with immunoSEQ multiplex PCR; TCRdb's copy has only in-frame clones and lacks some. This table holds around 7,400 clones, over 65% found once. The sample comes from a study of chemoradiotherapy in HPV16-positive cancers. About the research overall: Functional T-cell assays on two HPV16-positive patients' cells defined candidate HPV-specific clones and common TCR motifs. Overall study results and limits: For HPV16-positive patients, expanding HPV-responsive T cells associated with longer recurrence-free survival. During treatment, candidate HPV-specific clones and E7-related motifs expanded in tumor.

The sample was tumor tissue, taken from a patient who underwent chemoradiotherapy. The clonotype originates from a human donor with HPV-associated anogenital cancer.

CDR3 DNA: TGTGCCAGCAGTTATCCTCTTGGGACAGGGAAAGAGACCCAGTACTTC. This sequence encodes CASSYPLGTGKETQYF. This chain connects TRBV6-6 to TRBJ2-5; 9 nucleotides match TRBD1. This CDR3 region has 16 residues. V trimming: 3 bases; J trimming: 3 bases; junction bases outside the gene matches: 8. The germline gives CDR1 MNHNY, CDR2 SVGAGI (reference sequence).